A selection of T cell receptor beta chains follows, all from one sample in a study of blood T cell repertoires in COVID-19. Only in-frame clones appear in the TCRdb table, and some are missing; sequencing was by immunoSEQ multiplex PCR. There are some 320,000 clones in the sample; 85% to 90% occur only once, and around 10% lies in the top ten. Material: peripheral blood. These receptors were taken from a woman aged 25 to 39 with COVID-19, enrolled during active disease. Each CDR3 is given with its conserved first and last residue. A D gene is named only where the DNA matches it firmly. The size field is filled for only some rows; it gives once, few, many or a size class.

J gene | clone size | V gene | CDR3 length | D gene | CDR3 DNA | CDR3 protein
TRBJ1-1 | - | TRBV27 | 14 | TRBD1 | TGTGCCAGCAGATCCGGGACAGGGGACACTGAAGCTTTCTTT | CASRSGTGDTEAFF
TRBJ2-5 | - | TRBV18 | 15 | - | TGTGCCAGCTCACCACCGGGGGGACCCCAAGAGACCCAGTACTTC | CASSPPGGPQETQYF
TRBJ1-2 | - | TRBV27 | 18 | TRBD1 | TGTGCCAGCAGTTTAATATTTAGGGGTGCAGGGGGCCTCTATGGCTACACCTTC | CASSLIFRGAGGLYGYTF
TRBJ1-2 | - | TRBV18 | 14 | - | TGTGCCAGCTCACCACCCGGGGGGCCCTATGGCTACACCTTC | CASSPPGGPYGYTF
TRBJ1-6 | - | TRBV5-4 | 15 | - | TGTGCCAGCAGCTTGTCCCACGGGCGGGATTCACCCCTCCACTTT | CASSLSHGRDSPLHF
TRBJ1-1 | - | TRBV28 | 15 | - | TGTGCCAGCCGCTGGGCCTCCCCCATGAACACTGAAGCTTTCTTT | CASRWASPMNTEAFF
TRBJ1-1 | - | TRBV6-2/TRBV6-3 | 14 | - | TGTGCTAGCAGTTACAGCCCTATGAACACTGAAGCTTTCTTT | CASSYSPMNTEAFF
TRBJ2-3 | - | TRBV18 | 15 | - | TGTGCCAGCTCACCGGTCAGATCTAGCACAGATACGCAGTATTTT | CASSPVRSSTDTQYF
TRBJ2-1 | - | TRBV27 | 16 | TRBD2 | TGTGCCAGCAGTTTAGGGACTAGTCATCGGTACAATGAGCAGTTCTTC | CASSLGTSHRYNEQFF
TRBJ2-7 | - | TRBV7-6 | 14 | - | TGTGCCAGCAGCCCCCGTGGGACATACTACGAGCAGTACTTC | CASSPRGTYYEQYF
TRBJ1-1 | - | TRBV5-5 | 12 | - | TGTGCCAGCAGCTTTGAGGGTCGGATGTGGTTCTTT | CASSFEGRMWFF
TRBJ1-2 | - | TRBV30 | 15 | - | TGTGCCTGGAACACAGGGAAATTTTCGAACTATGGCTACACCTTC | CAWNTGKFSNYGYTF
TRBJ2-1 | - | TRBV7-9 | 11 | - | TGTGCCAGCAGCCTGAGCAATGAGCAGTTCTTC | CASSLSNEQFF
TRBJ1-4 | - | TRBV29-1 | 14 | - | TGCAGCGTTGAGGGAGGGAGCAACGGGGGGAAACTGTTTTTT | CSVEGGSNGGKLFF
TRBJ1-2 | - | TRBV7-9 | 14 | - | TGTGCCAGCAGCTTAACCACAGCTAACTATGGCTACACCTTC | CASSLTTANYGYTF
TRBJ1-3 | - | TRBV18 | 16 | TRBD1 | TGTGCCAGCTCACTTGGGACAGGACACTCTGGAAACACCATATATTTT | CASSLGTGHSGNTIYF
TRBJ2-7 | - | TRBV5-1 | 16 | TRBD1 | TGCGCCAGCAGCGTTACTCCGAGGACAGGGGGCGACGAGCAGTACTTC | CASSVTPRTGGDEQYF
TRBJ1-2 | - | TRBV7-9 | 15 | TRBD1 | TGTGCCAGCAGCCCCCGGGACAGCCCTAACTATGGCTACACCTTC | CASSPRDSPNYGYTF
TRBJ1-1 | once | TRBV5-5 | 14 | - | TGTGCCAGCAGCTTCTCGCCGGGGAAGACTGAAGCTTTCTTT | CASSFSPGKTEAFF
TRBJ1-1 | - | TRBV4-1 | 13 | - | TGCGCCAGCAGCCACCTCAGACAGGTTGAAGCTTTCTTT | CASSHLRQVEAFF
TRBJ1-2 | - | TRBV6-5 | 15 | - | TGTGCCAGCCGTACCCGCAGGGTTCCTATCGGTGGCTACACCTTC | CASRTRRVPIGGYTF
TRBJ1-4 | - | TRBV18 | 17 | TRBD1 | TGTGCCAGCTCCCTAGGACAGGGAAGTGCAACTAATGAAAAACTGTTTTTT | CASSLGQGSATNEKLFF
TRBJ1-5 | - | TRBV27 | 14 | TRBD1 | TGTGCCAGCAGTAAGACAGGGGGAGATCAGCCCCAGCATTTT | CASSKTGGDQPQHF
TRBJ1-2 | - | TRBV11-2 | 12 | - | TGTGCCAGCAGCTTAGGGGGGGATGGCTACACCTTC | CASSLGGDGYTF
TRBJ2-3 | - | TRBV6-1 | 14 | - | TGTGCCAGCAGTGAGCAGAAGCGGACAGATACGCAGTATTTT | CASSEQKRTDTQYF
TRBJ2-1 | - | TRBV19 | 13 | - | TGTGCCAGTAGTATCACAGGGTTCTATGAGCAGTTCTTC | CASSITGFYEQFF
TRBJ2-1 | - | TRBV5-5 | 14 | TRBD1 | TGTGCCAGCAGCTGGGGACAGGGGGCCGATGAGCAGTTCTTC | CASSWGQGADEQFF
TRBJ1-6 | - | TRBV5-5 | 15 | - | TGTGCCAGCAGCTTGGACCTCGGACTTCGGTCACCCCTCCACTTT | CASSLDLGLRSPLHF
TRBJ2-6 | - | TRBV6-5 | 13 | - | TGTGCCAGCAGATACATGTCGACTCAATCAGTTTCTTTC | CASRYMSTQSVSF
TRBJ2-5 | - | TRBV6-5 | 13 | - | TGTGCCAGTAAAGTCCAGGGGCAAGAGACCCAGTACTTC | CASKVQGQETQYF
TRBJ2-1 | - | TRBV19 | 15 | TRBD2 | TGTGCCAGCTCTCTGGCGGGGGGCCTCTACAATGAGCAGTTCTTC | CASSLAGGLYNEQFF
TRBJ2-3 | - | TRBV4-1 | 17 | TRBD2 | TGCGCCAGCAGCCAAGGGGATAGCGGGGGGCCCACAGATACGCAGTATTTT | CASSQGDSGGPTDTQYF
TRBJ2-1 | - | TRBV11-3 | 16 | TRBD2 | TGTGCCAGCAGCTTAGGGGCTAGCGGGGGCTACAATGAGCAGTTCTTC | CASSLGASGGYNEQFF
TRBJ2-6 | - | TRBV5-1 | 13 | - | TGCGCCAGCAGCTTTGGCGGGGCCAACGTCCTGACTTTC | CASSFGGANVLTF
TRBJ2-1 | - | TRBV27 | 13 | - | TGTGCCAGCAGTTTAAACGGGTACAATGAGCAGTTCTTC | CASSLNGYNEQFF
TRBJ1-1 | - | TRBV25-1 | 15 | TRBD1 | TGTGCCAGCAGGAAGGAGGGGGCGCGGGACACTGAAGCTTTCTTT | CASRKEGARDTEAFF
TRBJ1-6 | - | TRBV7-9 | 14 | - | TGTGCCAGCAGCTTGGGCAACTATAATTCACCCCTCCACTTT | CASSLGNYNSPLHF
TRBJ2-3 | - | TRBV7-8 | 15 | - | TGTGCCAGCCTCTCGGGGGGCCCTGGGATTGATACGCAGTATTTT | CASLSGGPGIDTQYF
TRBJ1-1 | - | TRBV29-1 | 15 | TRBD1 | TGCAGCGGGATAGGAGGGGGCGAGGTGAACACTGAAGCTTTCTTT | CSGIGGGEVNTEAFF
TRBJ1-2 | - | TRBV6-1 | 13 | - | TGTGCCAGCAGTTTGGAGGCTACCTATGGCTACACCTTC | CASSLEATYGYTF
TRBJ1-4 | - | TRBV10-3 | 16 | - | TGTGCCATCAGTGAGTCGATTTCAGGTACTAATGAAAAACTGTTTTTT | CAISESISGTNEKLFF
TRBJ2-2 | - | TRBV3-1/TRBV3-2 | 12 | - | TGTGCCAGCAGCCAAGGTCGCGGGGAGCTGTTTTTT | CASSQGRGELFF
TRBJ2-2 | - | TRBV19 | 14 | TRBD1 | TGTGCCAGTAACCCAGGGGGCAGTGCCCGGGAGCTGTTTTTT | CASNPGGSARELFF
TRBJ2-1 | - | TRBV2 | 15 | TRBD2 | TGTGCCAGCAGTACCGGGACTACGTCCTACAATGAGCAGTTCTTC | CASSTGTTSYNEQFF
TRBJ2-2 | - | TRBV28 | 18 | TRBD2 | TGTGCCAGCAGTTTCTACGGACTAGCGGAGATAAACACCGGGGAGCTGTTTTTT | CASSFYGLAEINTGELFF